These 10 T cell receptor beta chains originate from one sample sequenced in a study of T cells expressing NK-cell markers. After re-calling the 5' RACE reads, TCRdb lists one entry per CDR3 protein, DNA absent. This listing includes under 600,000 distinct CDR3 sequences. What was sequenced was blood T cells: a sorted CD56 or NKG2C T cell subset, CD4+ or CD8+ T cells, or bulk PBMC T cells (not recorded which). Receptors were obtained from a woman aged 45-59 years in good health.

The chain joins TRBV5-1 to TRBJ2-1; TCRdb's D call, TRBD2, is unchecked because there is no DNA. Germline-derived CDR1 and CDR2 are SGHRS and YFSETQ. The CDR3 has 13 residues. CDR3 sequence: CASSLGTNNEQFF.

This chain uses TRBV12-5 with TRBJ1-2; TCRdb's D call, TRBD1, is unchecked because there is no DNA. The germline V gene encodes CDR1 LGHNT and CDR2 FRNRAP. This CDR3 is 14 amino acids long. CDR3 in amino acids: CASGPDRVGYGYTF.

The CDR3: CFSRGANTEAFF. The V call is TRBV10-3, the J call TRBJ1-1. Germline CDR1 and CDR2: ENHRY and SYGVKD. The CDR3 loop spans 12 amino acids.

The genes are TRBV10-2 and TRBJ2-7; the D gene TCRdb calls, TRBD2, cannot be checked with no DNA. This CDR3 is built from 18 residues. The germline V gene encodes CDR1 WSHSY and CDR2 SAAADI. CDR3 region: CASSGRRLAGSPSYEQYF.

V and J are TRBV20-1 and TRBJ1-4. CDR1 is DFQATT, CDR2 SNEGSKA, per germline (reference sequence). The CDR3 spans 14 residues. This CDR3 is CSASRQSLPEKLFF.

The chain has TRBV9 and TRBJ2-2; TCRdb calls TRBD2, which cannot be checked without DNA. CDR1 is SGDLS, CDR2 YYNGEE, per germline. The CDR3 loop spans 13 amino acids. The CDR3 loop reads CASSPSHTGELFF.

The genes are TRBV5-1 and TRBJ2-2; lacking DNA, the TRBD2 call made by TCRdb goes unchecked. Germline CDR1 SGHRS, CDR2 YFSETQ. CDR3 length: 15 residues. The CDR3 region is CASSPEGLATGELFF.

V and J are TRBV12-3 or TRBV12-4 and TRBJ1-5. The CDR3 sequence is 14 residues long. The CDR3 loop reads CASSLGRGGRVQHF.

This rearrangement joins TRBV12-3 or TRBV12-4 to TRBJ2-1; lacking DNA, the TRBD2 call made by TCRdb goes unchecked. This CDR3 has 15 amino acids. The CDR3 spells CASSERESGYNEQFF.

The chain employs TRBV28 and TRBJ2-5; TCRdb's D call of TRBD1 is untestable without DNA. Germline V gives CDR1 MDHEN, CDR2 SYDVKM. This CDR3 is 15 amino acids long. CDR3 sequence: CASSLSGTGSETQYF.